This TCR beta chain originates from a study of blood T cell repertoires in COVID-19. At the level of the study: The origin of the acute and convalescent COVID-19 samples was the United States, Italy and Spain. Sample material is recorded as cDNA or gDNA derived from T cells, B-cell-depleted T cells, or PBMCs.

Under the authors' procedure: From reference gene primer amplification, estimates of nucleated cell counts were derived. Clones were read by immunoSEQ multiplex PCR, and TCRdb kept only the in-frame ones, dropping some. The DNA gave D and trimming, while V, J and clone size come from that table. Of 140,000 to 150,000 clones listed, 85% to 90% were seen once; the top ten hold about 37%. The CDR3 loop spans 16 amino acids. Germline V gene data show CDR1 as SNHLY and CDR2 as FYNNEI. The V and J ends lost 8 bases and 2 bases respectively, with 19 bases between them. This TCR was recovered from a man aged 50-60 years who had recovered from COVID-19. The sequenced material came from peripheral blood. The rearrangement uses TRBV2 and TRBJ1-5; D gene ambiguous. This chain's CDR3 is CASLQGQVPRNQPQHF. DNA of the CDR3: TGTGCCAGCCTCCAAGGCCAGGTGCCCCGCAATCAGCCCCAGCATTTT.